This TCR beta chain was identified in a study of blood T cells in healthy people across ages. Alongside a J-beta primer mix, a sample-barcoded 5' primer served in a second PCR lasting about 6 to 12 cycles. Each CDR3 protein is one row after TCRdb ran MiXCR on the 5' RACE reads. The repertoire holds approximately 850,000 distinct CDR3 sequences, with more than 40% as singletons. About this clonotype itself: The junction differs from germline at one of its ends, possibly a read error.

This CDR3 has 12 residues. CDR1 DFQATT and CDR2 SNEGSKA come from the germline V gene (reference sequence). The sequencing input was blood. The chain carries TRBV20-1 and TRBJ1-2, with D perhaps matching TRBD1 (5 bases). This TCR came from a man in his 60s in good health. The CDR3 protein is CSATIGDYGYTF. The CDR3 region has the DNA TGCAGCGCTACAATAGGGGACTATGGCTACACCTTC.